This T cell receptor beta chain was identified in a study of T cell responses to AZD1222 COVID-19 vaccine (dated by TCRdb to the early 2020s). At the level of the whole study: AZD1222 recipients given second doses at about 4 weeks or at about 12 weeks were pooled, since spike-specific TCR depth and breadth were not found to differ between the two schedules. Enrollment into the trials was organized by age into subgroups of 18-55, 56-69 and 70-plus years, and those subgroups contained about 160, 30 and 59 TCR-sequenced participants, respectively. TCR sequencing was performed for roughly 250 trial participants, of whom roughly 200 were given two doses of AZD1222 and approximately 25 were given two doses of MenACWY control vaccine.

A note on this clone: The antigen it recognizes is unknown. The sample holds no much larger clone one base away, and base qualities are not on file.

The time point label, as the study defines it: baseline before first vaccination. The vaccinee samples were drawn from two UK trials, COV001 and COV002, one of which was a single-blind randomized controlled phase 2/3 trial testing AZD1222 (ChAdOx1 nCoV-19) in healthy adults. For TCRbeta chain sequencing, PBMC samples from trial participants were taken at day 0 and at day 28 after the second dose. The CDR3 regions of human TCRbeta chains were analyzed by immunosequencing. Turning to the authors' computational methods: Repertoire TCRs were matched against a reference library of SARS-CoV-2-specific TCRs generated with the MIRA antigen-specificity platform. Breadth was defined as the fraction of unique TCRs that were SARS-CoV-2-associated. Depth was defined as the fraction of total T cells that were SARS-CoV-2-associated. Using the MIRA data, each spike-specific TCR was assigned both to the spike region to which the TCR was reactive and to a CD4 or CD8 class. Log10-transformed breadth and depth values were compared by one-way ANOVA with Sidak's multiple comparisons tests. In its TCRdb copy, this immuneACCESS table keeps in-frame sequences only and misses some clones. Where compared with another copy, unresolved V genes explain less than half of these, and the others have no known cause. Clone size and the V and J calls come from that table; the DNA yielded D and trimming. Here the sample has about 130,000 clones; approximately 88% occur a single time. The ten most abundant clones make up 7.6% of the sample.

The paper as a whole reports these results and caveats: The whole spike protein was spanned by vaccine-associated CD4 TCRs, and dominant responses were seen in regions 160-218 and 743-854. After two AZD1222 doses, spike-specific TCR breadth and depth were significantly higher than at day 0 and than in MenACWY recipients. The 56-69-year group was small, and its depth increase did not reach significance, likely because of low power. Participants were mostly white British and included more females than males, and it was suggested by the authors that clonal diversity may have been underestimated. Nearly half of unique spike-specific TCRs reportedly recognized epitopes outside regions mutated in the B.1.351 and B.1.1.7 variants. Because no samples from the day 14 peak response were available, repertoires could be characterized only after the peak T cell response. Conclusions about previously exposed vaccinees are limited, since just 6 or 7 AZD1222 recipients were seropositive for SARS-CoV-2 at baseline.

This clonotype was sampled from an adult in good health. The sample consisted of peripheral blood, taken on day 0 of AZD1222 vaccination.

The CDR3: CASSQGGQTYEQYF. The nucleotides read TGTGCCAGCAGCCAAGGGGGACAGACCTACGAGCAGTACTTC. The chain is encoded by TRBV3-1 (or the pseudogene TRBV3-2) joined to TRBJ2-7, with 7 bases matching TRBD1. The CDR3 holds 14 amino acids from the cysteine to the phenylalanine. Left in the record is the CDR3 DNA by itself, 42 bases read in frame from the first base. The germline V end is reduced by 1 base and the J end by 2 bases; junction bases left unmatched: 2. Sequences LGHDT (CDR1) and YNNKEL (CDR2) are obtained from the germline V gene (reference sequence).